Listed below are T cell receptor beta chains from one sample, sequenced in a study of T-cell reconstitution after alpha-beta-depleted transplantation in children. TCRdb reprocessed the PCR reads with MiXCR, giving one entry per CDR3 protein. The table has roughly 400,000 distinct CDR3 sequences, 43% seen once. The specimen was PBMCs, collected before TCRalphabeta/CD19-depleted stem cell transplant. These receptors were taken from a girl aged 2 to 10 with aplastic anemia, due to receive a stem cell transplant. The CDR3 runs from the conserved cysteine through the conserved F or W. The order of the fields is J gene, V gene, D gene, clone size, CDR3 DNA, CDR3 protein. D genes are given only for firm matches. Rows may omit the clone size; those that give it use once, few, many or a size class.

J gene: TRBJ2-3
V gene: TRBV12-3/TRBV12-4
D gene: TRBD1
clone size: -
CDR3 DNA: TGTGCCACCCAGGCAGGGGGCAACTCAGATACGCAGTATTTT
CDR3 protein: CATQAGGNSDTQYF

J gene: TRBJ1-5
V gene: TRBV7-9
D gene: TRBD1
clone size: -
CDR3 DNA: TGTGCCAGCAGCTTCGGGGACAGGGTCACCGAGCCCCAGCATTTT
CDR3 protein: CASSFGDRVTEPQHF

J gene: TRBJ2-7
V gene: TRBV6-1
D gene: TRBD2
clone size: -
CDR3 DNA: TGTGCCAGCAGTCCCGGGACTAGCAGTATGGAGCAGTACTTC
CDR3 protein: CASSPGTSSMEQYF

J gene: TRBJ2-7
V gene: TRBV4-2
D gene: TRBD1
clone size: -
CDR3 DNA: TGTGCCAGCAGCCAAACCGGGACAGGGGAAGAGCAGTACTTC
CDR3 protein: CASSQTGTGEEQYF

J gene: TRBJ2-1
V gene: TRBV4-1
D gene: -
clone size: -
CDR3 DNA: TGCGCCAGCAGCCAAGACTACTCCTTTCCTGCGCAGTTCTTC
CDR3 protein: CASSQDYSFPAQFF

J gene: TRBJ2-1
V gene: TRBV29-1
D gene: -
clone size: -
CDR3 DNA: TGCAGCGTTGAAGGGTACAATGAGCAGTTCTTC
CDR3 protein: CSVEGYNEQFF

J gene: TRBJ2-1
V gene: TRBV5-1
D gene: -
clone size: many
CDR3 DNA: TGCGCCAGCAGCCCTCAGGTAGGGAATGAGCAGTTCTTC
CDR3 protein: CASSPQVGNEQFF

J gene: TRBJ2-7
V gene: TRBV6-1
D gene: -
clone size: few
CDR3 DNA: TGTGCCAGCAGTGAAGATGGGGCAGGGCCCTACGAGCAGTACTTC
CDR3 protein: CASSEDGAGPYEQYF

J gene: TRBJ2-2
V gene: TRBV12-3/TRBV12-4
D gene: TRBD2
clone size: -
CDR3 DNA: TGTGCCAGCAGCCCTAATCTTAGCGGGAGGACAGGGACCGGGGAGCTGTTTTTT
CDR3 protein: CASSPNLSGRTGTGELFF

J gene: TRBJ2-3
V gene: TRBV29-1
D gene: TRBD2
clone size: -
CDR3 DNA: TGCAGCGTTGAAGATCTCACTAGCGGGTCCGTTTATAGCACAGATACGCAGTATTTT
CDR3 protein: CSVEDLTSGSVYSTDTQYF

J gene: TRBJ2-7
V gene: TRBV12-3/TRBV12-4
D gene: -
clone size: few
CDR3 DNA: TGTGCCAGCACCCCCTGGGTGGGCAGGAGCTCCTACGAGCAGTACTTC
CDR3 protein: CASTPWVGRSSYEQYF

J gene: TRBJ2-1
V gene: TRBV20-1
D gene: TRBD2
clone size: -
CDR3 DNA: TGCAGTGCTAGAATGAGGGTGGGCGGGGGAGCCTACAATGAGCAGTTCTTC
CDR3 protein: CSARMRVGGGAYNEQFF

J gene: TRBJ2-3
V gene: TRBV7-2
D gene: TRBD2
clone size: many
CDR3 DNA: TGTGCCAGCAGCATCCACACTAGCGACTACACAGATACGCAGTATTTT
CDR3 protein: CASSIHTSDYTDTQYF

J gene: TRBJ1-1
V gene: TRBV20-1
D gene: -
clone size: few
CDR3 DNA: TGCAGTGCTAGAGCTGACGGGGGAGTTACTGAAGCTTTCTTT
CDR3 protein: CSARADGGVTEAFF

J gene: TRBJ1-3
V gene: TRBV20-1
D gene: -
clone size: few
CDR3 DNA: TGCAGTGCGACTCTACAGGGTATTAGAAACACCATATATTTT
CDR3 protein: CSATLQGIRNTIYF

J gene: TRBJ2-3
V gene: TRBV7-9
D gene: TRBD1
clone size: -
CDR3 DNA: TGTGCCAGCACCCGGGACAGGGGTGGAGATACGCAGTATTTT
CDR3 protein: CASTRDRGGDTQYF

J gene: TRBJ2-7
V gene: TRBV10-3
D gene: -
clone size: many
CDR3 DNA: TGTGCCATCCGGCTGGGGGCGGGGGACGAGCAGTACTTC
CDR3 protein: CAIRLGAGDEQYF

J gene: TRBJ2-2
V gene: TRBV12-3/TRBV12-4
D gene: -
clone size: -
CDR3 DNA: TGTGCCAGCACTTCCGGGCTACCTTCGAACACCGGGGAGCTGTTTTTT
CDR3 protein: CASTSGLPSNTGELFF

J gene: TRBJ2-1
V gene: TRBV6-5
D gene: TRBD1
clone size: once
CDR3 DNA: TGTGCCAGCAGTTACTCGACAGGGGCCGGTGAGCAGTTCTTC
CDR3 protein: CASSYSTGAGEQFF

J gene: TRBJ1-1
V gene: TRBV11-2
D gene: -
clone size: few
CDR3 DNA: TGTGCCAGCAGCTTAGATGGGAACATACCTGAAGCTTTCTTT
CDR3 protein: CASSLDGNIPEAFF

J gene: TRBJ1-2
V gene: TRBV20-1
D gene: -
clone size: few
CDR3 DNA: TGCAGTGGAGGACACCCGATTAACTATGGCTACACCTTC
CDR3 protein: CSGGHPINYGYTF